This T cell receptor beta chain was identified during a study of metastatic and nonmetastatic thyroid tumors (dated by TCRdb to about 2020). About the full investigation: Repertoires from peripheral blood and from tumor or nodule tissue samples of malignant and benign thyroid patients were compared. What the research found in general, with its limitations: In both blood and tumor samples, malignant tumors were reported to have significantly higher TCR beta diversity than benign nodules.

Before undergoing thyroid surgery, none of the patients had been given any kind of treatment. The study retrospectively analysed patient clinical samples collected from about 2011 to 2018 using T-cell receptor beta sequencing. In its sample, this clone was seen many times. Its antigen is not yet known. Per-base qualities were not stored, and no clone one base away is much larger. To prepare the library, PCR was applied. Sequenced on an Illumina HiSeq 4000. High-throughput sequencing was used to profile the TCR beta-chain CDR3 region of every patient. The study's processing was this. A classifier to discriminate distant-metastatic papillary thyroid cancer patients was built from CDR3 differences across clinicopathological groups. To measure repertoire diversity the researchers used the Shannon index, while the Morisita-Horn index served to gauge how similar the tumor and blood repertoires were. In TCRdb, the public reads were trimmed at Q25 with fastp and aligned with MiXCR, with productive beta chains retained. The V and J calls, along with clone size, are taken from TCRdb and not from the paper's own processing. Counted in this sample were over 25,000 clones; roughly 17% of them appeared once. The ten largest clones take up approximately 6.2% of the sample.

CDR1 MGHRA and CDR2 YSYEKL were looked up in the germline V gene. The germline V and J ends show losses of 0 bases and 3 bases respectively, and no gene match explains 5 bases of the junction. The CDR3 numbers 16 residues from cysteine through phenylalanine. Solely the CDR3 DNA is kept, with 48 bases framed from the first base. Sequenced sample: blood. The source of this sequence is a male donor with papillary thyroid cancer or a benign thyroid nodule (not recorded which). Some clones in this sample may be carry-over from other donors' samples. The rearrangement joined TRBV4-1 to TRBJ1-5; TRBD1 aligns with 7 central bases. At the DNA level, the sequence is TGCGCCAGCAGCCAAGATCCTGGACAGGACAATCAGCCCCAGCATTTT. It is translated as CASSQDPGQDNQPQHF.